Listed below are T cell receptor beta chains from one sample, sequenced in a study of human T cells and chemical hapten exposure. TCRdb processed the RACE reads anew with MiXCR; each CDR3 protein has one entry. The repertoire holds 50,000 to 75,000 distinct CDR3 sequences, with approximately 11% as singletons. The input for sequencing was whole blood, taken in connection with sensitization to the hapten diphenylcyclopropenone (DPC). These receptors were taken from a woman in her 30s with alopecia areata. Some clones in this sample may be carry-over from other donors' samples. CDR3s include the opening cysteine and the closing phenylalanine or tryptophan. D genes are given only for firm matches. Size tells how often a clone was seen (once, few, many) or the class of an expanded clone, and some rows leave it out.

d_gene	v_gene	abundance	j_gene	CDR3aa	CDR3nt
TRBD2	TRBV29-1	few	TRBJ2-2	CSVRRLAVDTGELFF	TGCAGCGTTCGTCGCCTAGCGGTCGACACCGGGGAGCTGTTTTTT
TRBD1	TRBV12-3/TRBV12-4	many	TRBJ2-4	CASRPDRGIWSQYF	TGTGCCAGCAGGCCGGACAGGGGGATTTGGAGTCAGTACTTC
-	TRBV7-3	-	TRBJ2-1	CASSLSGLGEQFF	TGTGCCAGCAGCTTAAGCGGCTTGGGTGAGCAGTTCTTC
TRBD2	TRBV7-6	-	TRBJ2-1	CASSLAGGLFEQFF	TGTGCCAGCAGCTTGGCGGGGGGGCTTTTTGAGCAGTTCTTC
-	TRBV28	-	TRBJ1-2	CASSYRNYGYTF	TGTGCCAGCAGTTACAGAAACTATGGCTACACCTTC
TRBD1	TRBV20-1	-	TRBJ2-1	CSALTGGENEQFF	TGCAGTGCTCTGACAGGGGGGGAGAATGAGCAGTTCTTC
-	TRBV10-3	-	TRBJ2-2	CAITDRTAGHTGELFF	TGTGCCATTACCGACAGGACGGCAGGGCACACCGGGGAGCTGTTTTTT
-	TRBV20-1	many	TRBJ2-5	CSASPSSTGVRGTQYF	TGCAGTGCTAGCCCGTCTTCAACCGGAGTTAGGGGGACCCAGTACTTC
-	TRBV18	-	TRBJ1-1	CASSPPSAGRTEAFF	TGTGCCAGCTCACCCCCATCCGCAGGGCGGACTGAAGCTTTCTTT
-	TRBV24-1	few	TRBJ2-5	CATSDPTRGGETQYF	TGTGCCACCAGTGACCCCACTAGAGGCGGGGAGACCCAGTACTTC
-	TRBV10-3	few	TRBJ2-3	CAISEGGLNTDTQYF	TGTGCCATCAGTGAAGGCGGACTTAACACAGATACGCAGTATTTT
-	TRBV29-1	many	TRBJ1-2	CSASQRWGDGYTF	TGCAGCGCCAGCCAGCGGTGGGGCGATGGCTACACCTTC
TRBD1	TRBV4-3	few	TRBJ2-6	CASSQAQGATGANVLTF	TGCGCCAGCAGCCAAGCCCAGGGGGCGACTGGGGCCAACGTCCTGACTTTC
TRBD1	TRBV12-3/TRBV12-4	many	TRBJ2-7	CASSLGTGGPRGEQYF	TGTGCCAGCAGTTTAGGGACAGGGGGACCGAGGGGCGAGCAGTACTTC
-	TRBV30	many	TRBJ2-2	CAWTYRGHAGTGELFF	TGTGCCTGGACTTATCGGGGGCATGCGGGAACCGGGGAGCTGTTTTTT